This TCR beta chain was retrieved from a study of T cells in Graves' hyperthyroidism and ophthalmopathy. Study findings and constraints: Ophthalmopathy was separated from stable hyperthyroidism by a 13 V-J model. Most thyroid clonotypes expanded above 0.001 appeared in blood too.

Amplification yielded TCR beta CDR3 regions, with RNA transcripts as the source. HTBI primers drove first-round RT-PCR of the TCR CDR3. TCRdb reanalysed the multiplex PCR reads using MiXCR and keeps one entry per CDR3 protein. This sample has around 580,000 distinct CDR3 sequences, with more than 45% found just once. Worth noting for this clonotype: Its antigen is as yet unknown.

CDR1 is SGHVS and CDR2 is FNYEAQ in the germline V gene. The CDR3 is made up of 14 amino acids. The hyperthyroidism was newly diagnosed and had lasted under 2 months; the patients were aged 18 to 65. Thyroid ultrasound, orbital computed tomography, clinical symptoms, and serum thyroxine and TRAb underpinned diagnoses. This TCR came from a young woman with Graves' hyperthyroidism. This rearrangement joins TRBV7-6 to TRBJ1-4; 8 bases agree with TRBD2. Gene TRBJ2-4 matches the end of the DNA better, so the J call may be wrong. The sample taken for sequencing was peripheral blood or thyroid tissue (not recorded which). For the CDR3, the DNA is TGTGCCAGCAGCTTAGGGTTAGCGGGGAACATTCAGTACTTC. It yields the protein CASSLGLAGNIQYF.